One T cell receptor (beta chain) is described in this entry. This clone was seen a single time. This receptor's antigen is unknown. Within one base of it there is no much larger clone, and no base qualities were kept. This specimen belongs to a study of blood T cell repertoires in COVID-19 (dated by TCRdb to the early 2020s). Regarding the research as a whole: Samples from collaborators originated in the United States, Italy and Spain and spanned both the acute and convalescent phases of COVID-19. The prospective study material was composed of cDNA or gDNA derived from T cells, B-cell-depleted T cells, or PBMCs. Deeply sampled blood TCRbeta repertoires from subjects exposed to, actively infected with, or recovered from COVID-19 were included in the dataset. The repertoires were released in a freely available public database intended as a resource for research on the immune response to SARS-CoV-2. Samples came from the ongoing ImmuneRACE study (first 160 participants) plus 1,254 subjects from 6 global collaborators. Nearly every sample came with metadata listing a de-identified subject ID, COVID-19 status, age in years and sex. HLA class I and class II types, where available, came from metadata supplied by the sample provider rather than from assay-based typing. What the study reported, not specific to this receptor: The amount of clinical and demographic metadata varied by source and participant and was provided uncurated.

The immunoSEQ Assay, a bias-controlled multiplex PCR, was used to amplify TCRbeta CDR3 regions from genomic DNA. The published analysis was carried out like this. Nucleated cell counts per sample were estimated from amplification of reference gene primers within the assay. Sequence reads were collapsed and filtered to measure the absolute abundance of every unique TCRbeta CDR3 rearrangement. Productive Simpson clonality was computed per sample as the square root of Simpson's diversity index over productive rearrangements. This immuneACCESS table, as held by TCRdb, lists in-frame sequences with V and J called but not all clones. Of the missing ones, under half trace to an unresolved V gene in checked studies; the others have no known cause. Clone size and V and J calls were adopted from that table, with D and trimming inferred from the DNA. The sample profile shows 200,000 to 250,000 clones; around nine tenths of them were found once. About 5% of the sample lies in the top ten.

Each collaborating institution followed its own protocols to collect whole blood in K2EDTA tubes. For TCRbeta analysis, collaborator samples were shipped as frozen whole blood, as isolated PBMCs, or as DNA extracted from either sample type. CDR1 and CDR2, per the germline V gene, are KGHDR and SFDVKD. The V and J ends are trimmed by 2 bases and 4 bases, leaving 13 bases between them. From the cysteine up to the phenylalanine, the CDR3 has a length of 15 residues. The sequence is cut down to CDR3 DNA, 45 bases in frame from base 1. Sequencing was carried out using peripheral blood. The rearrangement joined TRBV24-1 to TRBJ1-2, with no reliable assignment of the D segment. The sequence came from a woman between 40 and 50 years old with acute or convalescent COVID-19. The CDR3 loop reads CATSDSVGSGYGYTF. The DNA sequence reads TGTGCCACCAGTGATTCAGTGGGTTCGGGCTATGGCTACACCTTC.